The 32 T cell receptor beta chains given below trace back to one sample, sequenced in a study of T cell responses to AZD1222 COVID-19 vaccine. Generated by immunoSEQ multiplex PCR, the TCRdb table keeps only in-frame clones and is missing some. The sample has 150,000 to 200,000 clones; approximately 90% are singletons. The sequenced sample was peripheral blood, obtained 28 days after the second AZD1222 dose. These receptors originate from an adult who received the AZD1222 COVID-19 vaccine.

The chain recombines TRBV15 with TRBJ1-2; unclear D gene. Germline-derived CDR1 and CDR2 are LNHNV and YYDKDF (reference sequence). V shed 5 bases and J shed 8 bases, with 9 bases lying between them. CDR3 length: 11 residues. The DNA of the CDR3 is TGTGCCACCAGCCCAGGCTACGGCTACACCTTC. Translated, it gives CATSPGYGYTF. Complete variable domain (other parts from reference TRBV15 and TRBJ1-2): DAMVIQNPRYQVTQFGKPVTLSCSQTLNHNVMYWYQQKSSQAPKLLFHYYDKDFNNEADTPDNFQSRRPNTSFCFLDIRSPGLGDTAMYLCATSPGYGYTFGSGTRLTVV.

J is TRBJ2-3 and V is TRBV27, with 7 positions matching TRBD1. From germline, CDR1 is MNHEY and CDR2 SMNVEV (reference sequence). With 5 bases clipped from V and 5 bases from J, the junction kept 13 bases outside the gene matches. The CDR3 sequence is 16 residues long. The CDR3 sequence: CASSDKTGPTGDTQYF. DNA of the CDR3: TGTGCCAGCAGTGATAAGACAGGGCCGACGGGAGATACGCAGTATTTT.

This clone was observed a handful of times. The V call is TRBV18, the J call TRBJ1-6, with no clear D. Germline CDR1 reads KGHSH; CDR2 reads LQKENI. V lost 3 bases and J 10 bases, leaving 13 bases between the germline ends. This CDR3 is built from 14 residues. CDR3: CASSPGRSGSPLHF. The CDR3 DNA sequence: TGTGCCAGCTCACCGGGCAGGAGCGGATCACCCCTCCACTTT. The entire variable domain, with the rest obtained from reference TRBV18 and TRBJ1-6, is as follows: NAGVMQNPRHLVRRRGQEARLRCSPMKGHSHVYWYRQLPEEGLKFMVYLQKENIIDESGMPKERFSAEFPKEGPSILRIQQVVRGDSAAYFCASSPGRSGSPLHFGNGTRLTVT.

The chain has TRBV18 and TRBJ1-1; TRBD1 is a possible D gene (5 bases). Trimming removed 3 bases at V and 1 base at J, with 12 bases between. The CDR3 is made up of 15 amino acids. The germline gives CDR1 KGHSH, CDR2 LQKENI. In nucleotides, the CDR3 is TGTGCCAGCTCACCGGATATAACAGGGAACACTGAAGCTTTCTTT. As protein: CASSPDITGNTEAFF.

The chain carries TRBV19 and TRBJ2-3, with D possibly matching TRBD1 (6 bases). The CDR3 loop spans 15 amino acids. The germline V gene has CDR1 LNHDA and CDR2 SQIVND (reference sequence). The V and J ends lost 5 bases and 0 bases respectively, with 12 bases between them. This CDR3 is CASSFDRSSTDTQYF. The CDR3 nucleotides read TGTGCCAGTAGTTTCGACAGGTCTAGCACAGATACGCAGTATTTT.

This rearrangement joins TRBV10-2 to TRBJ1-4; D unclear. The germline V gene has CDR1 WSHSY and CDR2 SAAADI. The length of the CDR3 is 14 residues. V was trimmed by 3 bases and J by 0 bases, leaving 5 bases between them. This chain's CDR3 is CASSEGATNEKLFF. The DNA of the CDR3 is TGCGCCAGCAGTGAAGGTGCAACTAATGAAAAACTGTTTTTT.

The genes are TRBV15 and TRBJ2-2; D may be TRBD1 (5 bases). V lost 1 base and J lost 1, with 10 bases in between. The V gene's germline CDR1 is LNHNV and CDR2 YYDKDF (reference sequence). The length of the CDR3 is 16 residues. CDR3 sequence reads: CATSRAFDRNTGELFF. In nucleotides, the CDR3 is TGTGCCACCAGCAGAGCTTTCGACAGGAACACCGGGGAGCTGTTTTTT.

The chain combines TRBV7-9 with TRBJ2-1; TRBD1 might be the D (6 bases). In germline, CDR1 is SEHNR, CDR2 FQNEAQ (reference sequence). Trimming stripped 1 base from V and 8 bases from J, with 12 bases between. The CDR3 has 14 residues. The CDR3 here is CASSLGYRDDEQFF. DNA of the CDR3: TGTGCCAGCAGCTTAGGGTACAGGGACGATGAGCAGTTCTTC.

V usage is TRBV10-3 and J usage is TRBJ1-3; 9 bases are shared with TRBD1. V was pared by 10 bases and J by 5 bases, with 6 bases of the junction left unmatched. The CDR3 consists of 13 residues. Germline V CDR1 and CDR2: ENHRY, SYGVKD. The CDR3 DNA sequence: TGTGCCACCGCCGGGACAGGGAGAAACACCATATATTTT. It translates to CATAGTGRNTIYF.

The chain is built from TRBV5-1 and TRBJ1-1; D is unresolved. V dropped 3 bases and J dropped 1 base, with 7 bases sitting between them. CDR1 is SGHRS, CDR2 YFSETQ, per germline. This CDR3 is 13 amino acids long. CDR3 in DNA: TGCGCCAGCAGCTCTCAGTGGAACACTGAAGCTTTCTTT. Protein sequence: CASSSQWNTEAFF.

The chain is built from TRBV9 and TRBJ1-5, with no clear D. Germline lookup yields CDR1 SGDLS and CDR2 YYNGEE. Trimming took 4 bases from V and 0 from J, leaving 8 bases between them. The CDR3 runs 14 residues. CDR3 in amino acids: CASSPGYSNQPQHF. DNA for the CDR3: TGTGCCAGCAGCCCAGGTTATAGCAATCAGCCCCAGCATTTT.

The rearrangement uses TRBV11-2 and TRBJ2-5; no reliable D call. In germline, CDR1 is SGHAT, CDR2 FQNNGV. V was trimmed by 1 base and J by 5 bases, leaving 8 bases between them. The CDR3 sequence is 13 residues long. The CDR3 DNA sequence: TGTGCCAGCAGCTTAGGTCTAGGTGAGACCCAGTACTTC. Translating gives CASSLGLGETQYF.

The V call is TRBV19, the J call TRBJ1-5; D possibly corresponds to TRBD1 (5 bases). The germline gives CDR1 LNHDA, CDR2 SQIVND (reference sequence). The CDR3 loop spans 17 amino acids. V lost 7 bases and J lost 0, with 19 bases in between. The chain's CDR3 is CASTFTYPRDSNQPQHF. The CDR3 DNA sequence: TGTGCCAGTACCTTCACCTACCCCAGGGATAGCAATCAGCCCCAGCATTTT. Using reference TRBV19 and TRBJ1-5 for the parts outside the CDR3, the full variable domain is DGGITQSPKYLFRKEGQNVTLSCEQNLNHDAMYWYRQDPGQGLRLIYYSQIVNDFQKGDIAEGYSVSREKKESFPLTVTSAQKNPTAFYLCASTFTYPRDSNQPQHFGDGTRLSIL.

The J gene is TRBJ2-3, the V gene TRBV5-1, with D uncertain. This CDR3 contains 15 residues. CDR1 SGHRS and CDR2 YFSETQ come from the germline V gene. V was shortened by 4 bases and J by 2 bases, with 14 bases between the two germline ends. CDR3 amino acids: CASSSRQWITDTQYF. The CDR3 coding sequence is TGCGCCAGCAGCAGTAGACAATGGATCACAGATACGCAGTATTTT.

The chain combines TRBV3-1 (or the pseudogene TRBV3-2) with TRBJ1-3; 8 nucleotides match TRBD1. J lost 2 bases, V lost 4 bases, and 7 bases had no gene match. CDR1 is LGHDT and CDR2 is YNNKEL in the germline V gene (reference sequence). CDR3 length equals 16 residues. The chain's CDR3 is CASSREPTGAGNTIYF. The CDR3 DNA sequence: TGTGCCAGCAGCCGAGAGCCGACAGGGGCTGGAAACACCATATATTTT.

V usage is TRBV15 and J usage is TRBJ2-5; weak D call: TRBD2 (7 bases). Trimming cost V 1 base and J 1 base, with 10 bases left between them. The V gene's germline CDR1 is LNHNV and CDR2 YYDKDF (reference sequence). This CDR3 has 15 amino acids. Written as DNA, the CDR3 is TGTGCCACCAGCAGAGGGGGAGGGGGCCAAGAGACCCAGTACTTC. Residues: CATSRGGGGQETQYF.

The V call is TRBV5-1, the J call TRBJ2-7; D may be TRBD1 (5 bases). The CDR3 loop spans 15 amino acids. Trimming took 3 bases from V and 2 from J, leaving 15 bases between them. Germline V gives CDR1 SGHRS, CDR2 YFSETQ. Written as DNA, the CDR3 is TGCGCCAGCAGCTCCCCTGACAGTAGCCCCTACGAGCAGTACTTC. Encoded protein: CASSSPDSSPYEQYF.

The chain joins TRBV4-1 to TRBJ2-2, with TRBD1 matching over 9 bases. V shed 4 bases, J shed 3 bases, and the junction held 9 bases outside the gene matches. Germline CDR1 reads MGHRA; CDR2 reads YSYEKL. The CDR3 has 17 residues. CDR3 protein: CASSRATGGADTGELFF. The DNA for the CDR3 is TGCGCCAGCAGCCGGGCAACAGGGGGCGCGGACACCGGGGAGCTGTTTTTT.

This clone was detected only a few times. The rearrangement joins TRBV9 to TRBJ2-1; no clear D. This CDR3 has 13 residues. Per germline, CDR1 SGDLS and CDR2 YYNGEE. The V gene lost 0 bases and the J gene lost 10 bases, with 11 bases spanning the gap. CDR3 loop: CASSVGTPWEQFF. The CDR3 coding sequence is TGTGCCAGCAGCGTAGGTACCCCTTGGGAGCAGTTCTTC.

This chain connects TRBV6-5 to TRBJ1-6; D remains ambiguous. Trimming shortened V by 5 bases and J by 9 bases, and 14 bases separated the two germline ends. The CDR3 totals 14 residues. The germline CDR1 and CDR2 sequences are MNHEY and SVGAGI. The CDR3 nucleotides are TGTGCCAGCAGTATATTAGGAAGGAGTTCACCCCTCCACTTT. It encodes CASSILGRSSPLHF.

The V gene is TRBV5-1, the J gene TRBJ1-2, with 7 bases matching TRBD1. Germline V gene sequence: CDR1 SGHRS, CDR2 YFSETQ. After removal of 4 bases from V and 7 bases from J, the junction contained 10 bases not matched to a gene. CDR3 length: 14 amino acids. Here the CDR3 DNA reads TGCGCCAGCAGCCGAGGATCGGACAGGCCTGGCTACACCTTC. It translates to CASSRGSDRPGYTF.

CDR3 DNA sequence: TGTGCCAGCAGCCTATCGGATCAGCCCCAGCATTTT. It encodes CASSLSDQPQHF. V usage is TRBV12-3 or TRBV12-4 and J usage is TRBJ1-5; D not resolved. The CDR3 loop spans 12 amino acids. Trimming removed 6 bases from V and 5 bases from J, with 8 bases in between.

The V call is TRBV5-1, the J call TRBJ2-3; D is tentatively TRBD1 or TRBD2 (5 bases each). Trimming left V 4 bases short and J 1 base short, with 16 bases between. This CDR3 has 16 residues. Germline CDR1 is SGHRS and CDR2 is YFSETQ. CDR3 residues: CASSGLGRKGTDTQYF. The CDR3 DNA reads TGCGCCAGCAGCGGTTTGGGACGGAAAGGCACAGATACGCAGTATTTT.

The chain carries TRBV18 and TRBJ2-7; 8 positions match TRBD2. Trimming took 6 bases from V and 0 from J; bases not matched to a gene: 4. Germline lookup yields CDR1 KGHSH and CDR2 LQKENI. This CDR3 comprises 14 residues. In DNA, the CDR3 is TGTGCCAGCTCGTTTGGGACTAGCTCCTACGAGCAGTACTTC. It is translated as CASSFGTSSYEQYF.

This clone was detected only a few times. The V gene is TRBV9, the J gene TRBJ2-1, with 9 positions matching TRBD1. V shed 3 bases and J 7 bases; nucleotides not matched to a gene: 11. The CDR3 extends over 16 amino acids. Germline V gene lookup returns CDR1 SGDLS and CDR2 YYNGEE. The CDR3: CASSAPPGQGGNEQFF. As DNA, the CDR3 is TGTGCCAGCAGCGCTCCCCCGGGACAGGGAGGAAATGAGCAGTTCTTC.

The chain employs TRBV21-1 and TRBJ1-4. TRBV21-1 is a documented pseudogene. The CDR3 covers 17 residues. The CDR3 DNA sequence: TGTGCCAGCAGCAAAGATGGGGACCCCCCCACTAATGAAAAACTGTTTTTT. This encodes CASSKDGDPPTNEKLFF.

CDR3 DNA sequence: TGCGCCAGCAGCTTGAGGGTAGGGGCAAGCCTAAACACAGATACGCAGTATTTT. It specifies CASSLRVGASLNTDTQYF. The chain links TRBV5-1 to TRBJ2-3; possible D gene TRBD1, 5 bases. Germline V gene data show CDR1 as SGHRS and CDR2 as YFSETQ. The CDR3 contains 18 residues. The V end was cut by 1 base, the J end by 2 bases, with 20 bases between.

The rearrangement joins TRBV7-8 to TRBJ1-6; 9 bases align to TRBD1. The CDR3 consists of 16 residues. After removal of 5 bases from V and 8 bases from J, the junction contained 10 bases not matched to a gene. Looked up from germline, CDR1 is SGHVS and CDR2 is FQNEAQ. The CDR3 is CASSIPGQGSDSPLHF. CDR3 DNA: TGTGCCAGCAGCATTCCGGGACAGGGATCGGATTCACCCCTCCACTTT.

The chain couples TRBV5-1 to TRBJ2-3, with 7 bases aligning to TRBD2. CDR1 is SGHRS, CDR2 YFSETQ, per germline. This CDR3 is 14 amino acids long. The ends lost 7 bases at V and 2 bases at J; junction bases unmatched: 7. In DNA form, the CDR3 reads TGCGCCAGCTCCGGGGCGGGGGACACAGATACGCAGTATTTT. This encodes CASSGAGDTDTQYF.

V gene TRBV10-3 combines with J gene TRBJ1-1, with D unclear. V dropped 4 bases and J dropped 5 bases, with 11 bases sitting between them. Germline lookup yields CDR1 ENHRY and CDR2 SYGVKD. This CDR3 is 13 amino acids long. CDR3 sequence: CAISVVGVTEAFF. In DNA, the CDR3 is TGTGCCATCAGTGTCGTGGGCGTAACTGAAGCTTTCTTT.

The rearrangement uses TRBV6-5 and TRBJ2-5; D is undetermined. CDR3 size: 14 residues. From germline, CDR1 is MNHEY and CDR2 SVGAGI. Trimming cost V 7 bases and J 8 bases, with 20 bases left between them. The CDR3 here is CASTAPRSLGTQYF. In nucleotides, the CDR3 is TGTGCCAGCACCGCGCCGCGCTCCCTGGGAACCCAGTACTTC.

The chain joins TRBV5-1 to TRBJ1-4; no reliable D call. CDR1 and CDR2 from the germline V gene are SGHRS and YFSETQ. CDR3 length equals 14 residues. V lost 0 bases to trimming and J lost 8 bases, with 11 bases between them. The CDR3 loop is CASSLVDGKEKLFF. CDR3 bases: TGCGCCAGCAGCTTGGTCGACGGGAAGGAAAAACTGTTTTTT.